This TCR beta chain was documented in a study of human T cells and chemical hapten exposure. Study-level results: Counts of TCRs above 1 in 1000 frequency stayed unchanged with DPC sensitization.

TCRdb re-analysed the RACE reads in MiXCR, keeping a single row per CDR3 protein. The sample shows 300,000 to 400,000 distinct CDR3 sequences, about 7% of them seen only once. Time point specified: patch test 1, 2 weeks after DPC sensitization. Treatment noted: therapeutic diphenylcyclopropenone sensitization with weekly scalp DPC. It was from unfractionated whole blood that total RNA was extracted. The CDR3 has 18 residues. Trimming removed 1 base at V and 5 bases at J, with 23 bases between. Per the germline V gene, CDR1 is SGHTA and CDR2 is FQGNSA. This clonotype was found many times. Its antigen is not known.

The receptor comes from a woman between 18 and 30 years old with alopecia areata. Some clones in this sample may be carry-over from other donors' samples. The rearrangement links TRBV7-2 to TRBJ2-5, with D tentatively TRBD2 (8 bases). The specimen was whole blood, collected in connection with sensitization to the hapten diphenylcyclopropenone (DPC). CDR3 nucleotides: TGTGCCAGCAGCTTAGTCAGGGGGGCGGGACTAGGAGTGGAGACCCAGTACTTC. Protein product: CASSLVRGAGLGVETQYF. The whole variable domain, filled in from reference TRBV7-2 and TRBJ2-5, reads GAGVSQSPSNKVTEKGKDVELRCDPISGHTALYWYRQSLGQGLEFLIYFQGNSAPDKSGLPSDRFSAERTGGSVSTLTIQRTQQEDSAVYLCASSLVRGAGLGVETQYFGPGTRLLVL.